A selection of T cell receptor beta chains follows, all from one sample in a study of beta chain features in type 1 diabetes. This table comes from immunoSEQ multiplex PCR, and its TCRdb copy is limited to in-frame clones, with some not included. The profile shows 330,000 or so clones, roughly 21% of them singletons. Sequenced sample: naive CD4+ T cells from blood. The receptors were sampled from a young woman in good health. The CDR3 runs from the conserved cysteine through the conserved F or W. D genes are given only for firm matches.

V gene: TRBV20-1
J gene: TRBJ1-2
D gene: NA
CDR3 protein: CSASYGYTF

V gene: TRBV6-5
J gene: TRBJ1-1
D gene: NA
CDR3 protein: CASRPSRGGEAFF

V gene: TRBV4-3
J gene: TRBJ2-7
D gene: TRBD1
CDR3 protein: CASSVDRGPYEQYF

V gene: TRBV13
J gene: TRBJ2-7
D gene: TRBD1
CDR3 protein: CASSLRDRANEQYF

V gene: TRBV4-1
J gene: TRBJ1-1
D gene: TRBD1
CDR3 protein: CASSQGGTGGNTEAFF

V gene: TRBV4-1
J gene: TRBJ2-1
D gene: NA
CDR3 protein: CASSPRLGTKQFF

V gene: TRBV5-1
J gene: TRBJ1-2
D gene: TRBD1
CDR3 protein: CASSHDRGSGYTF

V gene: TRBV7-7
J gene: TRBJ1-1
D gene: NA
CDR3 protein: CASSLARPPRSGTEAFF

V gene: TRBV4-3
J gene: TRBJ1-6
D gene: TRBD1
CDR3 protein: CASSQETGQGVSPLHF

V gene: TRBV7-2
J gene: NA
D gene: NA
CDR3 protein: CASSGGGISYEQYF

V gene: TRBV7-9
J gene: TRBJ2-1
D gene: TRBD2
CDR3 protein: CASSRNLAGYSYNEQFF

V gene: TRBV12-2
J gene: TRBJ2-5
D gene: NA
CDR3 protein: CASRFLILFQETQYF

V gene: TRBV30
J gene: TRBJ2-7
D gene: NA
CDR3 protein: CAWDRGGSYEQYF

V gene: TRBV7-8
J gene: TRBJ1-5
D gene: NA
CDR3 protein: CASSLARRDQPQHF

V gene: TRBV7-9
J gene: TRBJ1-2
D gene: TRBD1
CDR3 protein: CASSPPGGGYTF

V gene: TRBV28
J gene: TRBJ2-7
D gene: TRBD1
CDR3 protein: CASSLGGQGAAEEYF

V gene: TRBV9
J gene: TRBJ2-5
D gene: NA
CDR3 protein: CASSLQETQYF

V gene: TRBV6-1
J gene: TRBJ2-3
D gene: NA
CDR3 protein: CASSPRAPRGDTQYF

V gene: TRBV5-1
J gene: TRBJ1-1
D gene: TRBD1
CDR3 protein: CASREGAMNTEAFF

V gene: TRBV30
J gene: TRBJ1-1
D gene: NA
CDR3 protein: CAPTSPREGEAFF

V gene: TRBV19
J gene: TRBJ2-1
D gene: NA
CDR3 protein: CASSIDRSSNEQFF

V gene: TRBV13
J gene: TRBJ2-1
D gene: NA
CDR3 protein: CASSLRGNRAVTYNEQFF

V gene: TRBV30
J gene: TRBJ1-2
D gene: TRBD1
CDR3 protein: CAWSVQGQHGNTF

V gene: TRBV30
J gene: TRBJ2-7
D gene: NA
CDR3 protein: CAWNREPYEQYF

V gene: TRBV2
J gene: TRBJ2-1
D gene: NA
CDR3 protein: CASSERPLNEQFF

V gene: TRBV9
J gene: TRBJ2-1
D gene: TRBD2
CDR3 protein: CASSRSGGAYNEQFF

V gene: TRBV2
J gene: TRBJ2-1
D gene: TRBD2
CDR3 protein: CAGTPGGLYNEQFF

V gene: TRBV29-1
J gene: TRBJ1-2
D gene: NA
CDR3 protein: CSVDGGASDGYTF